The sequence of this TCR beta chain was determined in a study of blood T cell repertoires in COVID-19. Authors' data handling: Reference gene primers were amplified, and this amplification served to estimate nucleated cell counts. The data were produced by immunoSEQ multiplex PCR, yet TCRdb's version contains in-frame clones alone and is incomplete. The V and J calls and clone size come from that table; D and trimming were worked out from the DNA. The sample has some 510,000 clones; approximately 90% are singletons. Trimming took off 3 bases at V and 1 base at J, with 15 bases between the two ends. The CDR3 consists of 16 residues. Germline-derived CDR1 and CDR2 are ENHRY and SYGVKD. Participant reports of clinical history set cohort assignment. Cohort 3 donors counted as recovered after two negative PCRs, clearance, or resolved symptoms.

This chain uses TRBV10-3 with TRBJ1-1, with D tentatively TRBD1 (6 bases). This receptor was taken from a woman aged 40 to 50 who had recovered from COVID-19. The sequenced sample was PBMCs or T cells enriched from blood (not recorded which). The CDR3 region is CAISDMAGVGNTEAFF. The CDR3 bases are TGTGCCATCAGTGATATGGCAGGGGTCGGGAACACTGAAGCTTTCTTT.